The rows below give T cell receptor beta chains drawn from one sample of a study of T-cell memory formation after mild COVID-19. A single record per CDR3 protein comes from TCRdb applying MiXCR to the 5' RACE reads. The data contain 300,000 to 400,000 distinct CDR3 sequences, 13% to 15% of them singletons. The source material was PBMCs or a T cell subset sorted from them (not recorded which). The receptors come from a man aged 18 to 35 who had mild COVID-19 (a few samples of this study predate the infection). Cell type and time point are not known. The CDR3 runs from the conserved cysteine through the conserved F or W. The D gene is left open where the match is weak. Some rows mark clone size as missing; the rest say once, few, many or name a class of expanded clone.

v_gene	abundance	j_gene	d_gene	CDR3nt	CDR3aa
TRBV11-1	many	TRBJ2-5	NA	TGTGCCAGCAGCTTACAGGGATACCAAGAGACCCAGTACTTC	CASSLQGYQETQYF
TRBV5-1	NA	TRBJ2-3	NA	TGCGCCAGCAGCTTGGCCAGGGTAGCAGATACGCAGTATTTT	CASSLARVADTQYF
TRBV6-1	few	TRBJ2-1	TRBD1	TGTGCCAGCAGTGAAATGGGACAGGGGGGGAAAGAGCAGTTCTTC	CASSEMGQGGKEQFF
TRBV5-1	NA	TRBJ2-2	NA	TGCGCCAGCACCGGGACTCTCGCGAACACCGGGGAGCTGTTTTTT	CASTGTLANTGELFF
TRBV3-1	NA	TRBJ1-1	TRBD1	TGTGCCAGCAGCCATGCCGGGACAGGGCGCACTGAAGCTTTCTTT	CASSHAGTGRTEAFF
TRBV5-1	many	TRBJ1-1	NA	TGCGCCAGCAGCTTGTTCGGGGAGAACACTGAAGCTTTCTTT	CASSLFGENTEAFF
TRBV19	NA	TRBJ2-5	NA	TGTGCCAGTAGTTGGTTCGGGGGCCCCGGAGAGACCCAGTACTTC	CASSWFGGPGETQYF
TRBV6-5	few	TRBJ1-5	NA	TGTGCCAGCAGAAAAGACGGTGGGGGTGAAGGATTGGATCAGCCCCAGCATTTT	CASRKDGGGEGLDQPQHF
TRBV6-5	NA	TRBJ1-3	NA	TGTGCCAGCAGCCCCAAGTTTTCTGGAAACACCATATATTTT	CASSPKFSGNTIYF
TRBV4-2	NA	TRBJ2-5	NA	TGTGCCAGCAGCCAAGATCTAACAGTTTTTAAGACCCAGTACTTC	CASSQDLTVFKTQYF